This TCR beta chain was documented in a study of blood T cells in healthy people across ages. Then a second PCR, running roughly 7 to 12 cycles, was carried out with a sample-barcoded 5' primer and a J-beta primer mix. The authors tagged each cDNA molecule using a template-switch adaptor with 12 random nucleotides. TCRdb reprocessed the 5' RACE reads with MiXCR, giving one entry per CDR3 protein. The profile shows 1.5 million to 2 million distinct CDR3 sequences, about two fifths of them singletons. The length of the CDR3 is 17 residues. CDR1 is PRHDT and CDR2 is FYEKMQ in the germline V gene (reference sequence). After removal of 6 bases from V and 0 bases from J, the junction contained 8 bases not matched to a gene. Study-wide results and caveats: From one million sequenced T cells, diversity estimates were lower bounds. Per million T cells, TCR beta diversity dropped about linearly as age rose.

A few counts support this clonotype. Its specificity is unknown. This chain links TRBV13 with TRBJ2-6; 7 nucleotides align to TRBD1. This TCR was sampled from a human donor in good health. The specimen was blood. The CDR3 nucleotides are TGTGCCAGCAGTATAGGACAGGCTAACTCTGGGGCCAACGTCCTGACTTTC. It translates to CASSIGQANSGANVLTF.